This note documents a single T cell receptor (beta chain) sequence. Original analysis: Amplification with reference gene primers provided the estimates of nucleated cell counts. Profiled with immunoSEQ multiplex PCR; TCRdb holds only in-frame clones, not every one. V, J and clone size were drawn from that table, and D and trimming were deduced from the DNA. The profile covers roughly 410,000 clones, with 70% to 90% appearing a single time and approximately 2.5% taken by the ten largest. This entry belongs to a study of blood T cell repertoires in COVID-19. Study at large: There were acute and convalescent COVID-19 samples, and they came from the United States, Italy and Spain. The cDNA or gDNA used as material had been derived from T cells, B-cell-depleted T cells, or PBMCs.

V was shortened by 2 bases and J by 7 bases, with 15 bases between the two germline ends. Germline V gives CDR1 MDHEN, CDR2 SYDVKM. The CDR3 totals 14 residues. Sequencing was carried out using peripheral blood. V and J are TRBV28 and TRBJ2-7, with D maybe TRBD1 (7 bases). This sequence originates from a woman between 55 and 75 years old with COVID-19, enrolled during active disease. The CDR3 DNA is TGTGCCAGCAGTTTACAGGCAGGGGGGTCGGAGCAGTACTTC. It is translated as CASSLQAGGSEQYF.